This T cell receptor beta chain was profiled in a study of T cells in Graves' hyperthyroidism and ophthalmopathy. Study-level findings and limits: Also found in blood were most expanded thyroid clonotypes above 0.001.

The table lists this clonotype with many counts. Its antigen is still unknown. Germline-derived CDR1 and CDR2 are SQVTM and ANQGSEA. Trimming took 7 bases from V and 4 from J; bases not matched to a gene: 4. The CDR3 has 13 amino acids. The investigators amplified TCR beta CDR3 regions from RNA transcripts. During a first-round RT-PCR of the TCR CDR3, the HTBI primer set was used. Each CDR3 protein gets one entry after TCRdb re-called the multiplex PCR reads with MiXCR. The sample has roughly 710,000 distinct CDR3 sequences; just over 35% are singletons. The diagnoses drew upon clinical symptoms, serum thyroxine and TRAb, thyroid ultrasound and orbital computed tomography. The PBMCs studied were ones that came from about 10 ml fresh peripheral blood.

The sample was blood. The J gene is TRBJ1-1, the V gene TRBV29-1, with TRBD1 matching over 12 bases. This receptor was identified in a woman aged 40-49 years with Graves' hyperthyroidism. The CDR3, as DNA: TGCAGCGCAGGGACAGGGGGCGGCACTGAAGCTTTCTTT. This sequence encodes CSAGTGGGTEAFF.